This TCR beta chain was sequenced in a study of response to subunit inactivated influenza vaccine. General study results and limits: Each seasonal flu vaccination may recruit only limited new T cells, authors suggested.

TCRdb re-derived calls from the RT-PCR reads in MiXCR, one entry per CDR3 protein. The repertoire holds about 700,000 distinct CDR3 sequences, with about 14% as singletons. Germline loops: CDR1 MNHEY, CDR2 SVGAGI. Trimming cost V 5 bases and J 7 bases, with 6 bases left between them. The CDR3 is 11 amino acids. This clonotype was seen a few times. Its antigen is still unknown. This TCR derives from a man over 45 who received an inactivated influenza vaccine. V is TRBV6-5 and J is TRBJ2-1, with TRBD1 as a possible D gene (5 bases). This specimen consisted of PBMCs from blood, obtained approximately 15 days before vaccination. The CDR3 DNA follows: TGTGCCAGCAGTAAGGGGAATGAGCAGTTCTTC. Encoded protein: CASSKGNEQFF.